A single T cell receptor (beta chain) is shown here with its context. This sample was included in a study of CD8 T cells in Susac syndrome. Germline assignment: CDR1 GTSNPN and CDR2 SVGIG (reference sequence). CDR3 length: 12 amino acids. V lost 2 bases and J lost 2, with 6 bases in between. TEMRA cells were enriched by FACS, while CD8+ and CD4+ T cells were obtained through a negative isolation that was performed magnetically. Random-hexamer reverse transcription was applied to 0.5 to 1 ug RNA. Amplification of TCR beta CDR3 by immunoSEQ multiplex PCR spanned 54 Vbeta and 13 Jbeta. One entry per CDR3 protein, called by TCRdb with MiXCR from the immunoSEQ multiplex PCR reads. The data contain about 200,000 distinct CDR3 sequences, 92% of them seen just once; the ten biggest clones take up about 0.15%.

The J gene is TRBJ1-2, the V gene TRBV30; no reliable D call. This clonotype originated in a human donor with multiple sclerosis. The source material was CD8+ T cells from PBMCs. The chain's CDR3 is CAWSNSNYGYTF. Here the CDR3 DNA reads TGTGCCTGGAGTAACAGCAACTATGGCTACACCTTC.